The 24 T cell receptor beta chains listed next were all sequenced from one sample in a study of cytomegalovirus exposure and HLA in healthy donors (dated by TCRdb to 2016 to 2017). The library was generated by the immunoSEQ multiplex PCR assay. The multiplex PCR relied on a mix of 60 forward primers for TCR Vbeta segments and 13 reverse primers for TCR Jbeta segments. TCRdb's version of the immuneACCESS table is confined to in-frame rearrangements and falls short of the full clone set. An unresolved V gene accounts for under half of the shortfall where checked; the remainder is of unknown origin. The table for this sample lists around 67,000 clones; around 61% of them were counted only once. Together, the top ten hold around 3.1% of the sample. The sample consisted of PBMCs. These TCRs come from a woman aged 45-60 years in good health and CMV-seronegative.

The chain uses TRBV7-6 and TRBJ1-2, with a possible D match to TRBD1 (5 bases). Germline V CDR1 and CDR2: SGHVS, FNYEAQ. The CDR3 length is 17 residues. V was shortened by 5 bases and J by 7 bases, with 26 bases between the two germline ends. DNA for the CDR3: TGTGCCAGCAGCCTTTCCCCATCAGGGCACAACCCTACTGGCTACACCTTC. Its protein product is CASSLSPSGHNPTGYTF. The full variable domain, its missing parts supplied by reference TRBV7-6 and TRBJ1-2, is GAGVSQSPRYKVTKRGQDVALRCDPISGHVSLYWYRQALGQGPEFLTYFNYEAQQDKSGLPNDRFSAERPEGSISTLTIQRTEQRDSAMYRCASSLSPSGHNPTGYTFGSGTRLTVV.

This chain links TRBV28 with TRBJ2-1; D call uncertain. The CDR3 length is 10 residues. Germline loops: CDR1 MDHEN, CDR2 SYDVKM. V was pared by 2 bases and J by 12 bases, with 5 bases between. The chain's CDR3 is CASSLPVQFF. CDR3 sequence (DNA): TGTGCCAGCAGTTTACCCGTGCAGTTCTTC.

This clone was picked up a small number of times. The chain joins TRBV19 to TRBJ1-1, with TRBD1 matching over 9 bases. CDR1 is LNHDA, CDR2 SQIVND, per germline (reference sequence). CDR3 size: 15 residues. J lost 1 base, V lost 5 bases, and 5 bases had no gene match. CDR3 residues: CASSPPGQGNTEAFF. CDR3 nucleotides: TGTGCCAGTAGTCCCCCGGGACAGGGGAACACTGAAGCTTTCTTT.

The chain uses TRBV27 and TRBJ2-2; 8 bases align to TRBD2. Per germline, CDR1 MNHEY and CDR2 SMNVEV (reference sequence). The CDR3 has 16 amino acids. V trimming: 2 bases; J trimming: 5 bases; junction bases outside the gene matches: 7. The chain's CDR3 is CASSLRSGRFTGELFF. Written as DNA, the CDR3 is TGTGCCAGCAGTTTAAGGAGCGGGAGATTTACCGGGGAGCTGTTTTTT.

The CDR3: CASSLRQGAENEQFF. CDR3 bases: TGTGCCAGCAGTTTAAGGCAGGGGGCTGAAAATGAGCAGTTCTTC. V is TRBV27 and J is TRBJ2-1, with TRBD1 matching over 8 bases. V was pared by 2 bases and J by 7 bases, with 7 bases of the junction left unmatched. The CDR3 is made up of 15 amino acids. CDR1 is MNHEY, CDR2 SMNVEV, per germline (reference sequence).

The J gene is TRBJ2-1, the V gene TRBV14; 8 nucleotides match TRBD2. Per the germline V gene, CDR1 is SGHDN and CDR2 is FVKESK. J was trimmed by 5 bases and V by 4 bases; bases with no gene match: 16. The CDR3 covers 18 residues. CDR3 sequence (DNA): TGTGCCAGCAGCCCTAAATTCCTCTTAGCGGGGCACAACAATGAGCAGTTCTTC. Its protein is CASSPKFLLAGHNNEQFF. Combining the CDR3 with reference TRBV14 and TRBJ2-1 gives the whole variable domain EAGVTQFPSHSVIEKGQTVTLRCDPISGHDNLYWYRRVMGKEIKFLLHFVKESKQDESGMPNNRFLAERTGGTYSTLKVQPAELEDSGVYFCASSPKFLLAGHNNEQFFGPGTRLTVL.

The chain carries TRBV10-2 and TRBJ2-7; D is ambiguous. V lost 2 bases to trimming and J lost 2 bases, with 10 bases between them. This CDR3 has 14 amino acids. Germline CDR1 reads WSHSY; CDR2 reads SAAADI. CDR3: CASSENYGPYEQYF. For the CDR3, the DNA is TGCGCCAGCAGTGAGAACTACGGTCCCTACGAGCAGTACTTC.

The rearrangement links TRBV9 to TRBJ1-2; 7 bases match TRBD1. This CDR3 has 13 residues. V was clipped by 4 bases and J by 6 bases; unmatched bases: 6. The germline CDR1 and CDR2 sequences are SGDLS and YYNGEE. CDR3 in amino acids: CASSPPTGHGYTF. The CDR3 nucleotides are TGTGCCAGCAGCCCACCGACAGGGCATGGCTACACCTTC.

The CDR3: CASSVLGTGEETQYF. The DNA of the CDR3 is TGTGCCAGCAGCGTTCTCGGGACAGGGGAGGAGACCCAGTACTTC. The chain employs TRBV9 and TRBJ2-5; 10 bases agree with TRBD1. The CDR3 has 15 amino acids. Germline CDR1 SGDLS, CDR2 YYNGEE. The J segment lost 5 bases and the V segment lost 2 bases, leaving 6 bases of the junction unmatched.

In this sample, this clone turned up a few times. CDR3 amino acids: CAWSGHYNEQFF. The DNA for the CDR3 is TGTGCCTGGAGTGGACACTACAATGAGCAGTTCTTC. The chain recombines TRBV30 with TRBJ2-1; D not resolved. This CDR3 spans 12 amino acids. CDR1 is GTSNPN and CDR2 is SVGIG in the germline V gene (reference sequence). Trimming left V 1 base short and J 3 bases short, with 4 bases between.

The chain combines TRBV9 with TRBJ2-2; 11 bases are shared with TRBD1. V trimming: 0 bases; J trimming: 4 bases; junction bases outside the gene matches: 2. CDR3 size: 16 residues. CDR1 and CDR2 (germline): SGDLS, YYNGEE. CDR3 sequence (DNA): TGTGCCAGCAGCGTAGCGGGGACAGGGGGCACCGGGGAGCTGTTTTTT. Translating gives CASSVAGTGGTGELFF.

The sample holds a few counts of this clone. This chain's CDR3 is CASSLKAGGVYEQYF. The CDR3 nucleotides read TGTGCCAGCAGCTTAAAAGCGGGAGGTGTCTACGAGCAGTACTTC. The chain carries TRBV13 and TRBJ2-7; 9 bases fit TRBD2. Per germline, CDR1 PRHDT and CDR2 FYEKMQ (reference sequence). Unmatched junction bases numbered 5, after V lost 2 bases and J lost 3 bases. This CDR3 comprises 15 residues.

V and J are TRBV6-5 and TRBJ2-1, with a possible D match to TRBD2 (6 bases). V shed 7 bases and J shed 3 bases, with 16 bases lying between them. The germline V gene encodes CDR1 MNHEY and CDR2 SVGAGI. The CDR3 sequence is 15 residues long. The CDR3, as DNA: TGTGCCAGCACGATGGCGGGGACTGACTACAATGAGCAGTTCTTC. It yields the protein CASTMAGTDYNEQFF.

Comment on this clone: The junction does not match germline at one end; this may be a read error. The chain uses TRBV2 and TRBJ1-2, with TRBD1 matching over 7 bases. In germline, CDR1 is SNHLY, CDR2 FYNNEI. This CDR3 has 13 amino acids. CDR3 sequence (DNA): TGTGCCAGCAGCGAAGACAGGGAAGATGGCTACACCTTC. As protein: CASSEDREDGYTF.

The chain has TRBV6-5 and TRBJ2-7; 10 nucleotides agree with TRBD1. The CDR3 has 15 residues. Unmatched junction bases numbered 6, after V lost 2 bases and J lost 5 bases. Germline V CDR1 and CDR2: MNHEY, SVGAGI. In DNA form, the CDR3 reads TGTGCCAGCAGTTACGGCCGGGACAGGGGCCACGAGCAGTACTTC. It codes for CASSYGRDRGHEQYF.

V is TRBV6-1 and J is TRBJ2-5; no clear D gene. Germline CDR1 MNHNS, CDR2 SASEGT. This CDR3 has 11 amino acids. V was pared by 5 bases and J by 9 bases, with 10 bases between. The CDR3 protein is CASSLLGSQYF. CDR3 nucleotide sequence: TGTGCCAGCAGTCTCCTAGGTTCCCAGTACTTC.

The V call is TRBV6-6, the J call TRBJ1-4; a weak D match, TRBD1 (6 bases). CDR1 MNHNY and CDR2 SVGAGI come from the germline V gene (reference sequence). The CDR3 contains 14 residues. V was trimmed by 5 bases and J by 5 bases, leaving 12 bases between them. In DNA, the CDR3 is TGTGCCAGCAGTGACAGGACGGGGAATGAAAAACTGTTTTTT. It encodes CASSDRTGNEKLFF.

This sequence joins TRBV7-2 and TRBJ2-7; the D gene is possibly TRBD1 (6 bases). This CDR3 spans 13 amino acids. Germline CDR1 reads SGHTA; CDR2 reads FQGNSA. V lost 5 bases and J 1 base, leaving 9 bases between the germline ends. CDR3 DNA: TGTGCCAGCAGCATCAGGGGTTCCTACGAGCAGTACTTC. It codes for CASSIRGSYEQYF.

V and J are TRBV19 and TRBJ2-2, with D possibly being TRBD2 (5 bases). The CDR3 is made up of 16 amino acids. V lost 7 bases and J lost 5, with 20 bases in between. The V gene's germline CDR1 is LNHDA and CDR2 SQIVND (reference sequence). CDR3 residues: CASTVQPLAATGELFF. The CDR3 nucleotides are TGTGCCAGTACCGTACAACCTCTAGCTGCAACCGGGGAGCTGTTTTTT. The full variable domain, in which reference TRBV19 and TRBJ2-2 provide the parts outside the CDR3, is DGGITQSPKYLFRKEGQNVTLSCEQNLNHDAMYWYRQDPGQGLRLIYYSQIVNDFQKGDIAEGYSVSREKKESFPLTVTSAQKNPTAFYLCASTVQPLAATGELFFGEGSRLTVL.

V is TRBV4-3 and J is TRBJ2-7; D remains ambiguous. V was clipped by 0 bases and J by 4 bases, with 10 bases between them. CDR3 size: 14 residues. Germline V gene lookup returns CDR1 LGHNA and CDR2 YSLEER. CDR3 nucleotide sequence: TGCGCCAGCAGCCAAGATGCCAAGAGGTACGAGCAGTACTTC. Encoded protein: CASSQDAKRYEQYF.

The chain couples TRBV28 to TRBJ1-2; possible D gene TRBD1, 6 bases. The CDR3 spans 13 residues. CDR1 is MDHEN and CDR2 is SYDVKM in the germline V gene. V dropped 6 bases and J dropped 4 bases, with 12 bases sitting between them. The CDR3, as DNA: TGTGCCAGCAGGCGGGGGCGCACCTATGGCTACACCTTC. As protein: CASRRGRTYGYTF.

This chain joins TRBV2 and TRBJ2-7; 9 nucleotides agree with TRBD2. Germline-derived CDR1 and CDR2 are SNHLY and FYNNEI. The CDR3 totals 12 residues. With V trimmed by 7 bases and J by 9 bases, 7 bases remained unmatched. CDR3 residues: CASMGSGRLQYF. In DNA form, the CDR3 reads TGTGCCAGCATGGGCAGCGGGAGGTTGCAGTACTTC.

The chain combines TRBV6-5 with TRBJ1-1, with D hard to call. CDR1 and CDR2 from the germline V gene are MNHEY and SVGAGI. Trimming took 4 bases from V and 1 from J, leaving 7 bases between them. The CDR3 sequence is 13 residues long. The CDR3 coding sequence is TGTGCCAGCAGTTCCCTAGGGAACACTGAAGCTTTCTTT. Protein: CASSSLGNTEAFF.

This chain uses TRBV23-1 with TRBJ2-7; 10 bases are shared with TRBD1. TRBV23-1 qualifies as an ORF whose function is uncertain. The J segment lost 4 bases and the V segment lost 9 bases, leaving 9 bases of the junction unmatched. CDR3 length: 14 amino acids. The CDR3 nucleotides are TGCGCCAGGCCGGGACAGGGGTTTTTATACGAGCAGTACTTC. This gives the protein CARPGQGFLYEQYF.